Listed here are 19 T cell receptor beta chains from one sample, sequenced in a study of glioma-infiltrating T cells. TCR alpha and beta CDR3 regions were amplified from RNA using iRepertoire nested multiplex PCR. TCRdb ran MiXCR on the multiplex PCR reads and lists one entry per CDR3 protein. The sample has about 140,000 distinct CDR3 sequences; around 42% are singletons. Sequenced input: glioma tissue, nonneoplastic brain tissue, or PBMCs (not recorded which). These receptors all stem from a human donor with low-grade glioma or glioblastoma, undergoing nonglioma brain surgery, or in good health (not recorded which).

This clonotype was detected a few times. This sequence joins TRBV6-2 or TRBV6-3 and TRBJ2-7, with 7 bases that match TRBD1. Germline V gene sequence: CDR1 MNHEY, CDR2 SVGEGT. The CDR3 totals 15 residues. The trim removed 2 bases at V and 2 bases at J, leaving 6 bases unmatched. DNA for the CDR3: TGTGCCAGCAGTTACGAGACAGGGCTGACCTACGAGCAGTACTTC. It is translated as CASSYETGLTYEQYF.

On this clonotype itself: The junction departs from the called germline gene at one end, perhaps through a read error. This sequence joins TRBV20-1 and TRBJ2-1; 15 bases agree with TRBD2. This CDR3 spans 17 amino acids. CDR1 and CDR2 from the germline V gene are DFQATT and SNEGSKA (reference sequence). The CDR3 DNA reads as TGCAGTGCTTCCGGGACTAGCGGGGGGTTGGCCTATAATGAGCAGTTCTTC. Translation gives CSASGTSGGLAYNEQFF.

This clonotype has only a few counts. V and J are TRBV20-1 and TRBJ2-1; 8 bases fit TRBD2. This CDR3 has 14 amino acids. Germline V gives CDR1 DFQATT, CDR2 SNEGSKA (reference sequence). The J segment lost 2 bases and the V segment lost 1 base, leaving 1 base of the junction unmatched. The CDR3 nucleotides read TGCAGTGCTAGAGTAGCGGGGACCTACAATGAGCAGTTCTTC. Translating it yields CSARVAGTYNEQFF.

The rearrangement uses TRBV10-3 and TRBJ1-2; D ambiguous. CDR1 and CDR2 from the germline V gene are ENHRY and SYGVKD. Trimming pared 10 bases from V and 8 bases from J, leaving 14 bases between. This CDR3 region has 11 residues. CDR3 DNA: TGTGCCACAAGGCGGGGAGAGGGCTACACCTTC. Translation gives CATRRGEGYTF.

In its sample, this clonotype was seen a few times. The rearrangement uses TRBV20-1 and TRBJ2-5; TRBD1 matches at 7 bases. Germline V CDR1 and CDR2: DFQATT, SNEGSKA (reference sequence). The CDR3 length is 13 residues. Trimming removed 4 bases from V and 5 bases from J; junction bases left unmatched: 7. This chain's CDR3 is CSAKPTGRETQYF. DNA of the CDR3: TGCAGTGCTAAACCGACAGGGCGGGAGACCCAGTACTTC.

This clonotype was observed a few times. The chain carries TRBV27 and TRBJ1-1; no clear D. V lost 5 bases, J lost 0 bases, and 7 bases lay in between. The CDR3 covers 13 residues. The V gene's germline CDR1 is MNHEY and CDR2 SMNVEV (reference sequence). The CDR3 loop is CASSKMVNTEAFF. The CDR3 nucleotides read TGTGCCAGCAGTAAAATGGTGAACACTGAAGCTTTCTTT.

V gene TRBV28 combines with J gene TRBJ2-5, with D possibly TRBD2 on 5 matching bases. Trimming cost V 5 bases and J 2 bases, with 12 bases left between them. CDR3 length equals 14 residues. The germline V gene encodes CDR1 MDHEN and CDR2 SYDVKM. This chain's CDR3 is CASSINTRQETQYF. The CDR3 bases are TGTGCCAGCAGTATTAACACTAGACAAGAGACCCAGTACTTC.

This clonotype has just a few counts. V and J are TRBV27 and TRBJ2-1; D may be TRBD2 (6 bases). Trimming stripped 3 bases from V and 5 bases from J, with 14 bases between. The germline CDR1 and CDR2 sequences are MNHEY and SMNVEV (reference sequence). The CDR3 is made up of 15 amino acids. CDR3 residues: CASSLYLATHNEQFF. CDR3 bases: TGTGCCAGCAGTTTGTATCTAGCGACCCACAATGAGCAGTTCTTC.

The genes are TRBV7-6 and TRBJ1-1; 9 bases agree with TRBD1. The germline V gene has CDR1 SGHVS and CDR2 FNYEAQ. The CDR3 spans 18 residues. J lost 1 base, V lost 0 bases, and 9 bases had no gene match. CDR3 in amino acids: CASSLAQGQGVKNTEAFF. The DNA of the CDR3 is TGTGCCAGCAGCTTAGCGCAGGGACAGGGTGTGAAGAACACTGAAGCTTTCTTT.

There are a few counts of this clonotype. The gene calls are TRBV19 and TRBJ2-7, with D perhaps TRBD2 (5 bases). This CDR3 contains 18 residues. Germline V gene lookup returns CDR1 LNHDA and CDR2 SQIVND (reference sequence). V was cut by 0 bases and J by 5 bases, with 23 bases left in between. CDR3 coding DNA: TGTGCCAGTAGTATAGATTCCCTCAAGGAGTACACTAGGGACGAGCAGTACTTC. It is translated as CASSIDSLKEYTRDEQYF.

The table lists this clonotype with a count of one. The chain is built from TRBV11-2 and TRBJ2-1, with TRBD2 matching over 9 bases. Germline loops: CDR1 SGHAT, CDR2 FQNNGV. The CDR3 runs to 17 residues. Losses at the gene ends were 5 bases for V and 0 bases for J; bases not matched to a gene: 8. The CDR3 nucleotides are TGTGCCAGCAGCAGAGGACTAGCGCAAAGCTCCTACAATGAGCAGTTCTTC. Translated: CASSRGLAQSSYNEQFF.

This clonotype was seen a few times. V gene TRBV19 combines with J gene TRBJ1-5; TRBD1 matches at 8 bases. The CDR3 has 16 residues. In germline, CDR1 is LNHDA, CDR2 SQIVND (reference sequence). After removal of 6 bases from V and 0 bases from J, the junction contained 7 bases not matched to a gene. CDR3 nucleotides: TGTGCCAGTAGCCTACAGGGGGGCTATAGCAATCAGCCCCAGCATTTT. Amino acids: CASSLQGGYSNQPQHF.

The V and J genes are TRBV10-3 and TRBJ2-1; unclear D gene. The CDR3 has 12 amino acids. Germline CDR1 and CDR2: ENHRY and SYGVKD. V was pared by 7 bases and J by 5 bases, with 9 bases between. The CDR3, as DNA: TGTGCCATCAAGAGTCAGGACAATGAGCAGTTCTTC. It translates to CAIKSQDNEQFF.

Only one count was recorded for this clonotype. At one end the junction does not follow the germline gene, possibly because of a read error. The chain carries TRBV20-1 and TRBJ2-3, with D perhaps TRBD2 (6 bases). Germline loops: CDR1 DFQATT, CDR2 SNEGSKA (reference sequence). The CDR3 totals 15 residues. The DNA of the CDR3 is TGCAGTGCTAGGAGCCGTAGCGGTAGCAAAGATACGCAGTATTTT. Translated: CSARSRSGSKDTQYF.

This clonotype was observed a handful of times. The V call is TRBV20-1, the J call TRBJ2-5; no reliable D call. The CDR3 is 14 amino acids. Trimming left V 1 base short and J 5 bases short, with 14 bases between. Per the germline V gene, CDR1 is DFQATT and CDR2 is SNEGSKA (reference sequence). This chain's CDR3 is CSARVNWGVETQYF. Written as DNA, the CDR3 is TGCAGTGCTAGAGTTAATTGGGGTGTTGAGACCCAGTACTTC.

This sequence joins TRBV30 and TRBJ2-7, with TRBD1 identical over 8 bases. J was trimmed by 2 bases and V by 6 bases; bases with no gene match: 3. Germline values: CDR1 GTSNPN, CDR2 SVGIG (reference sequence). The CDR3 covers 12 residues. CDR3 in DNA: TGTGCCTGCACAGGGGGGACCTACGAGCAGTACTTC. Its translation: CACTGGTYEQYF. The entire variable domain, with the rest obtained from reference TRBV30 and TRBJ2-7, is as follows: SQTIHQWPATLVQPVGSPLSLECTVEGTSNPNLYWYRQAAGRGLQLLFYSVGIGQISSEVPQNLSASRPQDRQFILSSKKLLLSDSGFYLCACTGGTYEQYFGPGTRLTVT.

The chain uses TRBV2 and TRBJ2-1; no firm D call. This CDR3 has 15 amino acids. Germline CDR1 SNHLY, CDR2 FYNNEI. The ends were cut back, 1 base at V and 2 bases at J, with 9 bases in the middle. In nucleotides, the CDR3 is TGTGCCAGCAGTGAAGATGTGGGTGCCTACAATGAGCAGTTCTTC. It specifies CASSEDVGAYNEQFF.

The V call is TRBV18, the J call TRBJ1-1; no clear D gene. The V and J ends lost 0 bases and 0 bases respectively, with 5 bases between them. Germline V lookup: CDR1 KGHSH, CDR2 LQKENI. This CDR3 is 14 amino acids long. The CDR3 protein is CASSPPSVNTEAFF. CDR3 DNA sequence: TGTGCCAGCTCACCACCTTCGGTGAACACTGAAGCTTTCTTT.

This clonotype came up a few times. This rearrangement joins TRBV28 to TRBJ2-3; D possibly corresponds to TRBD2 (6 bases). The germline gives CDR1 MDHEN, CDR2 SYDVKM. The CDR3 is made up of 16 amino acids. Deletions cut 1 base from V and 4 bases from J, with 15 bases between. The DNA of the CDR3 is TGTGCCAGCAGTTTATTTGCGGGACCTCAGGCAGATACGCAGTATTTT. Translation: CASSLFAGPQADTQYF.